This record covers a single T cell receptor (beta chain). The germline V gene has CDR1 MDHEN and CDR2 SYDVKM. The V and J ends lost 6 bases and 5 bases respectively, with 9 bases between them. The CDR3 runs 12 residues. These data belong to a study of blood T cell repertoires in COVID-19. Authors' methods: Quantification of nucleated cells was approximated via reference gene primer amplification. Profiled with immunoSEQ multiplex PCR; TCRdb holds only in-frame clones, not every one. D and trimming were read from the DNA, whereas the V and J calls and clone size are those reported in that table. The sample has 150,000 to 200,000 clones; approximately 95% are singletons.

The sequencing sample was made of peripheral blood. The clonotype was recovered from a woman aged 45-59 years with acute or convalescent COVID-19. V usage is TRBV28 and J usage is TRBJ2-3; no reliable D call. Written as DNA, the CDR3 is TGTGCCAGCAGAGATAGCCGAGATACGCAGTATTTT. Translated: CASRDSRDTQYF.